The clone carrying this T cell receptor beta chain was recorded only once. The antigen remains unidentified. This specimen comes from a study of shared clonotypes between healthy human individuals. The study, taken as a whole, reports: Across a few donors, naive CD4 shared 5% to 6%, naive CD8 under 4%, memory CD4 approximately 2.5%, memory CD8 about 0.4%.

The V end was cut by 4 bases, the J end by 0 bases, with 24 bases between. The CDR3 contains 20 residues. CDR1 SSHAT and CDR2 FNYEAQ come from the germline V gene (reference sequence). The repertoire was sequenced with immunoSEQ multiplex PCR; TCRdb's copy has only in-frame clones and lacks some. The table lists over a million clones, around 98% of them singletons, with roughly 0.42% in the top ten. The V and J genes are TRBV7-7 and TRBJ1-4; D might be TRBD1 (5 bases). The clonotype was recovered from a man aged 25 to 45 in good health. The specimen was naive CD4+ T cells sorted from blood. Subset reported: CD45RA+ positively selected. DNA of the CDR3: TGTGCCAGCAGCTCCCCCCCCCGACGGGACGGATATCCAACTAATGAAAAACTGTTTTTT. Encoded protein: CASSSPPRRDGYPTNEKLFF. Based on the CDR3 plus reference TRBV7-7 and TRBJ1-4, the full variable domain is GAGVSQSPRYKVTKRGQDVTLRCDPISSHATLYWYQQALGQGPEFLTYFNYEAQPDKSGLPSDRFSAERPEGSISTLTIQRTEQRDSAMYRCASSSPPRRDGYPTNEKLFFGSGTQLSVL.